These 25 T cell receptor beta chains share one sample of origin, sequenced in a study of T-cell memory formation after mild COVID-19 (dated by TCRdb to the early 2020s). Library creation used 5' RACE. TCRdb records Illumina NovaSeq 6000 as the sequencer. Through fastp at Q25 and MiXCR, TCRdb rebuilt clones from the public reads, retaining in-frame beta chains. Each entry merges the rows of one CDR3 protein and shows their most common DNA and genes. Across this sample there are 400,000 or so distinct CDR3 sequences, with under 25% seen only once. Around 12% of the sample goes to the ten largest clones. What was sequenced was PBMCs or a T cell subset sorted from them (not recorded which). The receptor source for this set is an adult woman who had mild COVID-19 (a few samples of this study predate the infection). The sample titles of this study are shuffled in the database, so cell type and time point are left out; the donor was told from shared clones.

The table lists this clonotype with a few counts. V and J are TRBV5-1 and TRBJ2-1; D is possibly TRBD2 (5 bases). V was clipped by 7 bases and J by 8 bases, with 19 bases between them. The CDR3 runs to 14 residues. Germline assignment: CDR1 SGHRS and CDR2 YFSETQ. The CDR3 spells CASHPLASRHEQFF. The CDR3 region has the DNA TGCGCCAGCCACCCCTTGGCTAGCCGCCATGAGCAGTTCTTC. Filled out from reference TRBV5-1 and TRBJ2-1, the complete variable domain reads KAGVTQTPRYLIKTRGQQVTLSCSPISGHRSVSWYQQTPGQGLQFLFEYFSETQRNKGNFPGRFSGRQFSNSRSEMNVSTLELGDSALYLCASHPLASRHEQFFGPGTRLTVL.

This clonotype was found a few times. The chain joins TRBV20-1 to TRBJ1-5, with a tentative D call TRBD1 (6 bases). In germline, CDR1 is DFQATT, CDR2 SNEGSKA (reference sequence). There are 13 residues in the CDR3. Trimming removed 4 bases from V and 7 bases from J, with 14 bases in between. CDR3 in amino acids: CSAKGGDQQPQHF. In DNA form, the CDR3 reads TGCAGTGCTAAAGGGGGAGATCAACAGCCCCAGCATTTT.

The chain is built from TRBV19 and TRBJ2-2; D is perhaps TRBD2 (5 bases). Per the germline V gene, CDR1 is LNHDA and CDR2 is SQIVND (reference sequence). The CDR3 loop spans 14 amino acids. Deletions cut 5 bases from V and 0 bases from J, with 7 bases between. The chain's CDR3 is CASSGLPNTGELFF. DNA of the CDR3: TGTGCCAGTAGTGGACTTCCGAACACCGGGGAGCTGTTTTTT.

Only a few counts were recorded for this clonotype. This chain connects TRBV5-6 to TRBJ1-4; no reliable D call. The CDR3 covers 14 residues. Trimming pared 2 bases from V and 5 bases from J, leaving 10 bases between. Germline V CDR1 and CDR2: SGHDT, YYEEEE. In nucleotides, the CDR3 is TGTGCCAGCAGCTTTTTGGCCTCCAATGAAAAACTGTTTTTT. Amino acids: CASSFLASNEKLFF. The variable domain in full, with the rest retrieved from reference TRBV5-6 and TRBJ1-4, is DAGVTQSPTHLIKTRGQQVTLRCSPKSGHDTVSWYQQALGQGPQFIFQYYEEEERQRGNFPDRFSGHQFPNYSSELNVNALLLGDSALYLCASSFLASNEKLFFGSGTQLSVL.

The chain joins TRBV5-1 to TRBJ2-1; TRBD1 matches 7 bases. V lost 4 bases to trimming and J lost 8 bases; unmatched junction nucleotides: 6. The CDR3 extends over 13 amino acids. Germline V gene lookup returns CDR1 SGHRS and CDR2 YFSETQ. In DNA, the CDR3 is TGCGCCAGCAGCCAGACAGGGTGGGATGAGCAGTTCTTC. This codes for CASSQTGWDEQFF.

The chain has TRBV6-2 or TRBV6-3 and TRBJ1-5; D call uncertain. The CDR3 length is 13 residues. Germline CDR1 and CDR2: MNHEY and SVGEGT. Trimming stripped 6 bases from V and 3 bases from J, with 9 bases between. The CDR3 nucleotides read TGTGCCAGCAGGGACCGGGACAATCAGCCCCAGCATTTT. Its translation: CASRDRDNQPQHF.

This chain uses TRBV20-1 with TRBJ2-1, with D perhaps matching TRBD2 (5 bases). The CDR3 extends over 14 amino acids. CDR1 is DFQATT and CDR2 is SNEGSKA in the germline V gene (reference sequence). Between the trimmed V and J ends, which lost 3 bases and 0 bases, there was a span of 9 bases. In DNA form, the CDR3 reads TGCAGTGCTAGGGGAGTGAGCTCCTACAATGAGCAGTTCTTC. Residues: CSARGVSSYNEQFF.

This clonotype was observed a handful of times. The chain combines TRBV29-1 with TRBJ1-2; D is undetermined. There are 15 residues in the CDR3. The ends were cut back, 6 bases at V and 3 bases at J, with 20 bases in the middle. The germline gives CDR1 SQVTM, CDR2 ANQGSEA. The DNA for the CDR3 is TGCAGCGTAAACCAAGCGGCACTCGGGGACTATGGCTACACCTTC. This sequence encodes CSVNQAALGDYGYTF.

This chain links TRBV11-2 with TRBJ2-3; 9 bases are shared with TRBD2. The CDR3 is 17 amino acids. Germline trimming cut 5 bases from V and 0 bases from J; bases unmatched to any gene: 9. Looked up from germline, CDR1 is SGHAT and CDR2 is FQNNGV. CDR3 in amino acids: CASSPKIAGASTDTQYF. CDR3 bases: TGTGCCAGCAGCCCTAAGATAGCGGGAGCTAGCACAGATACGCAGTATTTT. Using reference TRBV11-2 and TRBJ2-3 for the parts outside the CDR3, the full variable domain is EAGVAQSPRYKIIEKRQSVAFWCNPISGHATLYWYQQILGQGPKLLIQFQNNGVVDDSQLPKDRFSAERLKGVDSTLKIQPAKLEDSAVYLCASSPKIAGASTDTQYFGPGTRLTVL.

V gene TRBV5-6 combines with J gene TRBJ2-7, with D possibly being TRBD2 (6 bases). The V and J ends lost 0 bases and 6 bases respectively, with 19 bases between them. This CDR3 region has 16 residues. Germline V gene lookup returns CDR1 SGHDT and CDR2 YYEEEE. CDR3 nucleotides: TGTGCCAGCAGCTTGGCCGAGCTAGCGCTCCCGCGCGAGCAGTACTTC. Translated, it gives CASSLAELALPREQYF.

The chain joins TRBV7-9 to TRBJ2-5; D call uncertain. The CDR3 is made up of 15 amino acids. The ends were cut back, 1 base at V and 2 bases at J, with 11 bases in the middle. In germline, CDR1 is SEHNR, CDR2 FQNEAQ (reference sequence). This CDR3 reads CASSLVPGGQETQYF. The CDR3 DNA reads as TGTGCCAGCAGCTTAGTGCCGGGCGGACAAGAGACCCAGTACTTC. Drawing the rest from reference TRBV7-9 and TRBJ2-5, the complete variable domain is DTGVSQNPRHKITKRGQNVTFRCDPISEHNRLYWYRQTLGQGPEFLTYFQNEAQLEKSRLLSDRFSAERPKGSFSTLEIQRTEQGDSAMYLCASSLVPGGQETQYFGPGTRLLVL.

The chain uses TRBV20-1 and TRBJ1-2, with TRBD1 identical over 9 bases. CDR3 length: 16 amino acids. V lost 0 bases and J lost 8; bases outside the gene matches: 13. Germline-derived CDR1 and CDR2 are DFQATT and SNEGSKA (reference sequence). The CDR3 here is CSARDLPGQGVNGYTF. The CDR3 DNA sequence: TGCAGTGCTAGAGATCTCCCGGGACAGGGAGTAAACGGCTACACCTTC.

The rearrangement uses TRBV4-1 and TRBJ2-3, with 8 nucleotides matching TRBD2. Germline loops: CDR1 MGHRA, CDR2 YSYEKL. The CDR3 sequence is 17 residues long. After removal of 4 bases from V and 4 bases from J, the junction contained 13 bases not matched to a gene. The CDR3 reads CASSRGPFSGVADTQYF. CDR3 in DNA: TGCGCCAGCAGCCGAGGCCCCTTTAGCGGGGTGGCAGATACGCAGTATTTT.

This clonotype has a count of ten or more. The V call is TRBV7-2, the J call TRBJ2-3, with 16 bases matching TRBD2. This CDR3 is 18 amino acids long. Germline values: CDR1 SGHTA, CDR2 FQGNSA. V lost 5 bases to trimming and J lost 7 bases; unmatched junction nucleotides: 12. The CDR3: CASSPQTGTSGRGYTQYF. As DNA, the CDR3 is TGTGCCAGCAGCCCCCAAACAGGGACTAGCGGGAGGGGGTATACGCAGTATTTT.

The CDR3 sequence: CSARADGNTEAFF. CDR3 DNA sequence: TGCAGTGCTAGAGCGGACGGGAACACTGAAGCTTTCTTT. The rearrangement links TRBV20-1 to TRBJ1-1; D is uncertain. V was trimmed by 1 base and J by 1 base, leaving 7 bases between them. The germline gives CDR1 DFQATT, CDR2 SNEGSKA (reference sequence). The CDR3 extends over 13 amino acids.

A few counts support this clonotype. V is TRBV4-1 and J is TRBJ1-1; D remains ambiguous. Trimming shortened V by 1 base and J by 4 bases, and 10 bases separated the two germline ends. The CDR3 has 14 residues. Germline CDR1 MGHRA, CDR2 YSYEKL. DNA for the CDR3: TGCGCCAGCAGCCAAGGGGGAGTGGTCACTGAAGCTTTCTTT. Its translation is CASSQGGVVTEAFF.

This clonotype was found a few times. This sequence joins TRBV30 and TRBJ2-1, with unresolved D. The CDR3 sequence is 14 residues long. The V end lost 1 base, the J end lost 6 bases, and 13 bases lay between the germline ends. Germline CDR1 is GTSNPN and CDR2 is SVGIG (reference sequence). The CDR3 DNA is TGTGCCTGGAGTGGGTCCTGGCGAAGCAATGAGCAGTTCTTC. Protein sequence: CAWSGSWRSNEQFF.

J is TRBJ1-5 and V is TRBV21-1. TRBV21-1 is a pseudogene. This CDR3 has 16 amino acids. The CDR3 DNA reads TGTGCCAGCAGCAAAGGGCGGAGGGTGAGCAATCAGCCCCAGCATTTT. Translation gives CASSKGRRVSNQPQHF.

In its sample, this clonotype was seen a few times. J is TRBJ2-1 and V is TRBV6-2 or TRBV6-3; no clear D gene. Between the trimmed V and J ends, which lost 3 bases and 8 bases, there was a span of 20 bases. Looked up from germline, CDR1 is MNHEY and CDR2 is SVGEGT. This CDR3 region has 16 residues. The CDR3 bases are TGTGCCAGCAGTTATCGATCGGCCCTGCCTTTGGATGAGCAGTTCTTC. It specifies CASSYRSALPLDEQFF.

This clonotype was counted ten times or more. The rearrangement uses TRBV20-1 and TRBJ2-5; D remains unclear. The germline V gene has CDR1 DFQATT and CDR2 SNEGSKA (reference sequence). V lost 2 bases, J lost 4 bases, and 11 bases lay in between. The CDR3 sequence is 13 residues long. For the CDR3, the DNA is TGCAGTGCTAGACGCACTGAGAGAGAGACCCAGTACTTC. Residues: CSARRTERETQYF.

The rearrangement joins TRBV6-5 to TRBJ2-2; maybe TRBD1 (6 bases). Trimming left V 6 bases short and J 1 base short, with 12 bases between. The germline V gene has CDR1 MNHEY and CDR2 SVGAGI. This CDR3 contains 15 residues. This CDR3 reads CASSRGQLNTGELFF. The CDR3 region has the DNA TGTGCCAGCAGCCGAGGACAGTTGAACACCGGGGAGCTGTTTTTT.

The rearrangement uses TRBV5-5 and TRBJ2-1, with TRBD2 matching over 9 bases. The CDR3 covers 18 residues. V was pared by 0 bases and J by 0 bases, with 7 bases of the junction left unmatched. The germline CDR1 and CDR2 sequences are SGHKS and YYEKEE (reference sequence). The CDR3 protein is CASSLVAGDPRSYNEQFF. The CDR3 DNA sequence: TGTGCCAGCAGCTTGGTAGCGGGAGACCCCCGCTCCTACAATGAGCAGTTCTTC.

This clonotype was seen a few times. The chain employs TRBV5-1 and TRBJ2-3, with unresolved D. The CDR3 loop spans 16 amino acids. Trimming took 6 bases from V and 4 from J, leaving 21 bases between them. CDR1 is SGHRS, CDR2 YFSETQ, per germline. CDR3 DNA: TGCGCCAGCACCCCGACGGGCCATGTGGCGTCAGATACGCAGTATTTT. Translation: CASTPTGHVASDTQYF.

The chain is built from TRBV7-9 and TRBJ2-3; a possible D gene is TRBD2 (6 bases). This CDR3 contains 16 residues. CDR1 SEHNR and CDR2 FQNEAQ come from the germline V gene (reference sequence). Between the trimmed V and J ends, which lost 2 bases and 2 bases, there was a span of 14 bases. CDR3 sequence (DNA): TGTGCCAGCAGCTTAAGCGGCGGGGCGAACACAGATACGCAGTATTTT. This translates into CASSLSGGANTDTQYF.

The chain uses TRBV7-6 and TRBJ2-3; 8 bases line up with TRBD2. Losses at the gene ends were 4 bases for V and 4 bases for J; bases not matched to a gene: 13. This CDR3 contains 17 residues. In germline, CDR1 is SGHVS, CDR2 FNYEAQ. The CDR3 loop is CASSYTRAGESPDTQYF. The CDR3 region has the DNA TGTGCCAGCAGCTATACTAGAGCGGGAGAAAGTCCAGATACGCAGTATTTT.